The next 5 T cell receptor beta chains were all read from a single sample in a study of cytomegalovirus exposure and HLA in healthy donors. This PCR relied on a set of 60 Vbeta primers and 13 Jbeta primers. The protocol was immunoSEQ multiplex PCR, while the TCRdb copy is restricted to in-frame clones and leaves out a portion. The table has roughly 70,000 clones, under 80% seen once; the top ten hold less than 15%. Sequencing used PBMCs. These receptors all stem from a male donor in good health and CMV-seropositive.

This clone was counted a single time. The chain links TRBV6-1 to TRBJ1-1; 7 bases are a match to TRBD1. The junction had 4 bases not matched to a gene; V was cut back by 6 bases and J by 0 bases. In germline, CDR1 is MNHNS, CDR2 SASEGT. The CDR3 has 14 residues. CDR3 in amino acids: CASRIQGLNTEAFF. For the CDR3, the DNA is TGTGCCAGCAGAATACAGGGGTTGAACACTGAAGCTTTCTTT.

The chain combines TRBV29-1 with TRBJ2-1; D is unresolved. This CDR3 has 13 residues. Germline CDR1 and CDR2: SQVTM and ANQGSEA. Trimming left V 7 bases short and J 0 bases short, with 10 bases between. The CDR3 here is CSATTVSYNEQFF. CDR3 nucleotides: TGCAGCGCTACCACAGTCTCCTACAATGAGCAGTTCTTC.

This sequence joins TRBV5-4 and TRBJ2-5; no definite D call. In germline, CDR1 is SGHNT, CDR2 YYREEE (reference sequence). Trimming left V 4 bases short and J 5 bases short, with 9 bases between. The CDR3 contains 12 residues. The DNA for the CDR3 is TGTGCCAGCAGCCGAGGATGGGAGACCCAGTACTTC. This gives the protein CASSRGWETQYF.

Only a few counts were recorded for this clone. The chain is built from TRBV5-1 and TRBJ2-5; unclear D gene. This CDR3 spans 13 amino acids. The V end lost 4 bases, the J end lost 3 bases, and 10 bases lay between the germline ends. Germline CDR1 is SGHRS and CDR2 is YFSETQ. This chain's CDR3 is CASSLGSKETQYF. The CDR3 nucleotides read TGCGCCAGCAGCCTAGGATCTAAAGAGACCCAGTACTTC. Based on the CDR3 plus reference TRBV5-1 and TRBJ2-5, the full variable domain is KAGVTQTPRYLIKTRGQQVTLSCSPISGHRSVSWYQQTPGQGLQFLFEYFSETQRNKGNFPGRFSGRQFSNSRSEMNVSTLELGDSALYLCASSLGSKETQYFGPGTRLLVL.

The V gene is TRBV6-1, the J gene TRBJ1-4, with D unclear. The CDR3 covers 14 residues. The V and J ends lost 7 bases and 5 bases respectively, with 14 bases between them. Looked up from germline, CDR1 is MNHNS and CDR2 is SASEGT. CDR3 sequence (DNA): TGTGCCAGCAATGTTCCCGGAGGAAATGAAAAACTGTTTTTT. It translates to CASNVPGGNEKLFF.